Below, 10 T cell receptor beta chains from the same sample are listed, as sequenced in a study of beta chain features in type 1 diabetes (dated 2018 in TCRdb). Library prep was done by the immunoSEQ multiplex PCR assay. The High Capacity cDNA Reverse Transcription Kit was used to reverse transcribe all of the isolated RNA, meaning that expressed TCRB transcripts were what got sequenced. TCRdb stores this immuneACCESS table with in-frame sequences only. Part of the clones is absent; in the studies checked, under half of the shortfall reflects unresolved V genes, and no reason is known for the rest. For this sample the table gives around 500,000 clones, of which about 29% were detected only once. Jointly, the top ten make up around 0.065% of the sample. Sequencing used naive CD4+ T cells from blood. This specimen's cell subset or site label, interpreted: true naive CD4+ T cells. The source is a man younger than 35 in good health.

The chain links TRBV18 to TRBJ2-7, with TRBD1 identical over 7 bases. The CDR3 runs to 13 residues. Germline V gene data show CDR1 as KGHSH and CDR2 as LQKENI. The ends lost 2 bases at V and 4 bases at J; junction bases unmatched: 2. CDR3 in amino acids: CASSPRGQYEQYF. CDR3 nucleotide sequence: TGTGCCAGCTCACCAAGGGGACAGTACGAGCAGTACTTC.

The genes are TRBV29-1 and TRBJ2-7, with D unclear. This CDR3 has 13 residues. V was clipped by 4 bases and J by 2 bases, with 12 bases between them. Germline V gene data show CDR1 as SQVTM and CDR2 as ANQGSEA. CDR3 DNA sequence: TGCAGCGTTGCGAAGGATAAAGCCTACGAGCAGTACTTC. It yields the protein CSVAKDKAYEQYF.

This clone was seen a few times. The gene calls are TRBV15 and TRBJ2-7; no reliable D call. V gave up 6 bases and J gave up 5 bases, with 14 bases separating them. Germline values: CDR1 LNHNV, CDR2 YYDKDF (reference sequence). This CDR3 is 13 amino acids long. CDR3 in DNA: TGTGCCACCAGAGCAGTTGGGGTCCACGAGCAGTACTTC. As protein: CATRAVGVHEQYF.

The table lists this clone with a few counts. The V and J genes are TRBV7-9 and TRBJ2-3, with TRBD2 matching over 10 bases. After removal of 3 bases from V and 4 bases from J, the junction contained 4 bases not matched to a gene. This CDR3 spans 15 amino acids. The germline V gene has CDR1 SEHNR and CDR2 FQNEAQ (reference sequence). CDR3 sequence: CASSFEAGGPDTQYF. CDR3 coding DNA: TGTGCCAGCAGCTTCGAAGCGGGAGGGCCAGATACGCAGTATTTT.

The chain joins TRBV4-1 to TRBJ2-1; 8 bases line up with TRBD2. This CDR3 contains 16 residues. Trimming took 6 bases from V and 2 from J; bases not matched to a gene: 9. Germline loops: CDR1 MGHRA, CDR2 YSYEKL. The chain's CDR3 is CASRPSGSLTYNEQFF. The CDR3 nucleotides read TGCGCCAGCAGACCCAGCGGGAGCCTTACCTACAATGAGCAGTTCTTC.

The chain is built from TRBV28 and TRBJ2-1; D unclear. This CDR3 is built from 14 residues. Between the trimmed V and J ends, which lost 3 bases and 4 bases, there was a span of 10 bases. Germline assignment: CDR1 MDHEN and CDR2 SYDVKM. The CDR3 nucleotides read TGTGCCAGCAGTTTTCGGCGCGGATACAATGAGCAGTTCTTC. Amino acids: CASSFRRGYNEQFF.

The rearrangement joins TRBV7-2 to TRBJ2-7, with TRBD2 identical over 9 bases. J gave up 4 bases and V 0 bases, and 7 bases lay outside the gene matches. The CDR3 runs 16 residues. In germline, CDR1 is SGHTA, CDR2 FQGNSA. CDR3 in amino acids: CASSLALGAGGYEQYF. CDR3 bases: TGTGCCAGCAGCTTAGCGCTGGGGGCGGGAGGGTACGAGCAGTACTTC. The variable domain in full, with the rest retrieved from reference TRBV7-2 and TRBJ2-7, is GAGVSQSPSNKVTEKGKDVELRCDPISGHTALYWYRQSLGQGLEFLIYFQGNSAPDKSGLPSDRFSAERTGGSVSTLTIQRTQQEDSAVYLCASSLALGAGGYEQYFGPGTRLTVT.

The gene calls are TRBV30 and TRBJ2-7; D is possibly TRBD2 (6 bases). This CDR3 is 14 amino acids long. Trimming took 0 bases from V and 5 from J, leaving 14 bases between them. Germline loops: CDR1 GTSNPN, CDR2 SVGIG (reference sequence). CDR3 bases: TGTGCCTGGAGTGTAGGAGGGCTAGTCCACGAGCAGTACTTC. Translating gives CAWSVGGLVHEQYF. The whole variable domain, filled in from reference TRBV30 and TRBJ2-7, reads SQTIHQWPATLVQPVGSPLSLECTVEGTSNPNLYWYRQAAGRGLQLLFYSVGIGQISSEVPQNLSASRPQDRQFILSSKKLLLSDSGFYLCAWSVGGLVHEQYFGPGTRLTVT.

This clone was found a few times. The gene calls are TRBV10-3 and TRBJ2-3; TRBD2 matches 10 bases. Germline V gives CDR1 ENHRY, CDR2 SYGVKD. The CDR3 totals 14 residues. V shed 6 bases and J 5 bases; nucleotides not matched to a gene: 5. The CDR3 loop reads CAISGLAVGDTQYF. CDR3 coding DNA: TGTGCCATCAGCGGACTAGCGGTGGGAGATACGCAGTATTTT.

This clone was counted only a few times. The rearrangement uses TRBV7-2 and TRBJ2-3; D gene unclear. In germline, CDR1 is SGHTA, CDR2 FQGNSA. The CDR3 totals 13 residues. V lost 5 bases, J lost 6 bases, and 12 bases lay in between. The CDR3 DNA sequence: TGTGCCAGCAGCCGCGAGCTGGAGGATACGCAGTATTTT. The encoded protein is CASSRELEDTQYF.